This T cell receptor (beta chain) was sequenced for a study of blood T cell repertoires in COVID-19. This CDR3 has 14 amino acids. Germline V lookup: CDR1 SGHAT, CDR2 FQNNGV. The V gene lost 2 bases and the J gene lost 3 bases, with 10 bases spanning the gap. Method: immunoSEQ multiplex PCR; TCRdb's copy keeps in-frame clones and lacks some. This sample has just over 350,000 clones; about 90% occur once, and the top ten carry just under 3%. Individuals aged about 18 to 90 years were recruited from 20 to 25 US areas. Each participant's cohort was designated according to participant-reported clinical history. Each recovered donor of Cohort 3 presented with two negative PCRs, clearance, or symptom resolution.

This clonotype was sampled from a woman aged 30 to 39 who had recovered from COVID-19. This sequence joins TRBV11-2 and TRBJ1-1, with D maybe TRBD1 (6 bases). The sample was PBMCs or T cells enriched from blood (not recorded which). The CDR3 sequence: CASSLTGIDTEAFF. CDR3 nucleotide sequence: TGTGCCAGCAGCTTAACAGGGATAGACACTGAAGCTTTCTTT. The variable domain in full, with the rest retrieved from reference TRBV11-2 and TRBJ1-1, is EAGVAQSPRYKIIEKRQSVAFWCNPISGHATLYWYQQILGQGPKLLIQFQNNGVVDDSQLPKDRFSAERLKGVDSTLKIQPAKLEDSAVYLCASSLTGIDTEAFFGQGTRLTVV.